A single sample gave rise to the 5 T cell receptor beta chains below, sequenced in a study of early T cells in non-severe SARS-CoV-2 infection. Using its own MiXCR run on the 5' RACE reads, TCRdb lists one record per CDR3 protein. The table records under 95,000 distinct CDR3 sequences, about 15% of them present only once. The specimen sequenced was whole blood. The receptors were sampled from an adult who was a healthcare worker with PCR-confirmed SARS-CoV-2 infection or an uninfected control (not recorded which).

This clonotype was counted between two and nine times. The gene calls are TRBV28 and TRBJ1-4, with a weak D call TRBD1 (6 bases). Germline CDR1 reads MDHEN; CDR2 reads SYDVKM. Deletions cut 3 bases from V and 6 bases from J, with 11 bases between. The CDR3 contains 14 residues. The CDR3 reads CASSLGGADEKLFF. DNA for the CDR3: TGTGCCAGCAGTTTGGGGGGCGCTGATGAAAAACTGTTTTTT.

This clonotype has just a few counts. CDR3 sequence: CASSRMGRAPFSGANVLTF. CDR3 DNA sequence: TGTGCCAGCAGCAGGATGGGCCGAGCCCCATTTTCTGGGGCCAACGTCCTGACTTTC. The V and J genes are TRBV21-1 and TRBJ2-6; whether TRBD1, the table's D call, matches the DNA was not checked. TRBV21-1 is annotated as a pseudogene. There are 19 residues in the CDR3.

This clonotype was counted at least ten times. The genes are TRBV28 and TRBJ1-5; D unresolved. CDR1 and CDR2 (germline): MDHEN, SYDVKM. Trimming took 3 bases from V and 7 from J, leaving 4 bases between them. CDR3 size: 11 residues. DNA of the CDR3: TGTGCCAGCAGTTTTGGGCAGCCCCAGCATTTT. This encodes CASSFGQPQHF.

V gene TRBV28 combines with J gene TRBJ2-2, with D perhaps matching TRBD1 or TRBD2 (5 bases each). V was trimmed by 6 bases and J by 7 bases, leaving 15 bases between them. Looked up from germline, CDR1 is MDHEN and CDR2 is SYDVKM. CDR3 size: 14 residues. The chain's CDR3 is CASRTWGSDGELFF. CDR3 in DNA: TGTGCCAGCAGAACTTGGGGGTCCGACGGGGAGCTGTTTTTT. Supplemented by reference TRBV28 and TRBJ2-2, the full variable domain reads DVKVTQSSRYLVKRTGEKVFLECVQDMDHENMFWYRQDPGLGLRLIYFSYDVKMKEKGDIPEGYSVSREKKERFSLILESASTNQTSMYLCASRTWGSDGELFFGEGSRLTVL.

V gene TRBV29-1 combines with J gene TRBJ2-1; the match to TRBD1 covers 7 bases. The CDR3 length is 13 residues. V lost 4 bases to trimming and J lost 3 bases; unmatched junction nucleotides: 3. Germline V gene sequence: CDR1 SQVTM, CDR2 ANQGSEA. The CDR3 spells CSVVTGFYNEQFF. CDR3 nucleotide sequence: TGCAGCGTTGTGACAGGGTTCTACAATGAGCAGTTCTTC.